The 30 T cell receptor beta chains listed next were all sequenced from one sample in a study of blood T cell repertoires in COVID-19. Some clones are missing from TCRdb's copy, which holds only in-frame ones; the method was immunoSEQ multiplex PCR. The sample has fewer than 150,000 clones, about 82% seen once; the top ten hold 2.5% to 3%. Material for sequencing was peripheral blood. These TCRs come from a man aged 50-60 years with acute or convalescent COVID-19.

V usage is TRBV24-1 and J usage is TRBJ2-1; possibly TRBD2 for D (5 bases). The CDR3 length is 15 residues. Germline V gene data show CDR1 as KGHDR and CDR2 as SFDVKD. Trimming cost V 0 bases and J 0 bases, with 5 bases left between them. Written as DNA, the CDR3 is TGTGCCACCAGTGATTTGGGGAGCTCCTACAATGAGCAGTTCTTC. Amino acid sequence: CATSDLGSSYNEQFF.

This sequence joins TRBV7-6 and TRBJ2-7, with 10 bases identical to TRBD2. Germline V CDR1 and CDR2: SGHVS, FNYEAQ. V lost 1 base to trimming and J lost 3 bases; unmatched junction nucleotides: 9. The CDR3 has 17 amino acids. The CDR3: CASSLGLAGDRIYEQYF. CDR3 DNA: TGTGCCAGCAGCTTAGGGCTAGCGGGGGACCGCATCTACGAGCAGTACTTC.

In its sample, this clone was seen many times. This chain uses TRBV7-9 with TRBJ2-1; 10 bases map to TRBD2. This CDR3 spans 16 amino acids. With V trimmed by 3 bases and J by 7 bases, 9 bases remained unmatched. CDR1 and CDR2 (germline): SEHNR, FQNEAQ (reference sequence). Here the CDR3 reads CASSFSLAGAGNEQFF. The CDR3 DNA sequence: TGTGCCAGCAGCTTTTCCCTAGCGGGAGCTGGGAATGAGCAGTTCTTC. Complete variable domain (other parts from reference TRBV7-9 and TRBJ2-1): DTGVSQNPRHKITKRGQNVTFRCDPISEHNRLYWYRQTLGQGPEFLTYFQNEAQLEKSRLLSDRFSAERPKGSFSTLEIQRTEQGDSAMYLCASSFSLAGAGNEQFFGPGTRLTVL.

The chain links TRBV6-5 to TRBJ1-4; D unclear. Trimming stripped 6 bases from V and 1 base from J, with 6 bases between. CDR1 is MNHEY and CDR2 is SVGAGI in the germline V gene. The CDR3 has 13 residues. The chain's CDR3 is CASRQQTNEKLFF. CDR3 nucleotides: TGTGCCAGCAGGCAACAAACTAATGAAAAACTGTTTTTT.

The chain couples TRBV6-5 to TRBJ1-3; no firm D call. The CDR3 spans 15 residues. Deletions cut 0 bases from V and 0 bases from J, with 6 bases between. Germline V lookup: CDR1 MNHEY, CDR2 SVGAGI. This CDR3 reads CASSYSFSSGNTIYF. The CDR3 DNA follows: TGTGCCAGCAGTTACTCTTTCAGCTCTGGAAACACCATATATTTT.

The chain recombines TRBV18 with TRBJ1-1; D is possibly TRBD1 (5 bases). Germline CDR1 and CDR2: KGHSH and LQKENI. This CDR3 contains 17 residues. Trimming removed 3 bases from V and 4 bases from J, with 21 bases in between. CDR3 DNA: TGTGCCAGCTCACCTCCGGGCCTAGGGGTCGGGAGCACTGAAGCTTTCTTT. Translating gives CASSPPGLGVGSTEAFF.

The chain couples TRBV5-6 to TRBJ1-2; D is ambiguous. The V gene's germline CDR1 is SGHDT and CDR2 YYEEEE. The CDR3 has 15 residues. V lost 0 bases to trimming and J lost 4 bases, with 13 bases between them. The chain's CDR3 is CASSLVVRGIYGYTF. CDR3 coding DNA: TGTGCCAGCAGCTTGGTAGTTCGGGGAATCTATGGCTACACCTTC.

This clone has just a few counts. CDR3 sequence reads: CASSLLGGKGNTIYF. Written as DNA, the CDR3 is TGTGCCAGCAGCTTACTGGGGGGGAAAGGAAACACCATATATTTT. The genes are TRBV7-9 and TRBJ1-3, with D possibly matching TRBD1 (5 bases). The CDR3 consists of 15 residues. The V gene lost 2 bases and the J gene lost 4 bases, with 12 bases spanning the gap. Germline CDR1 and CDR2: SEHNR and FQNEAQ (reference sequence).

The chain links TRBV9 to TRBJ2-1; 7 bases are a match to TRBD2. The CDR3 runs to 15 residues. V lost 6 bases and J lost 3; bases outside the gene matches: 9. In germline, CDR1 is SGDLS, CDR2 YYNGEE. The CDR3 region is CASTPGLADYNEQFF. DNA of the CDR3: TGTGCCAGCACCCCAGGTCTAGCGGACTACAATGAGCAGTTCTTC.

This clone was detected only once. The chain uses TRBV11-3 and TRBJ2-5; 12 nucleotides match TRBD2. This CDR3 contains 17 residues. From germline, CDR1 is SGHNT and CDR2 YENEEA. Trimming at V came to 5 bases and at J to 5 bases, leaving 12 bases not matched to a gene. CDR3 sequence: CASSTRLAGVLLETQYF. CDR3 DNA sequence: TGTGCCAGCAGCACAAGACTAGCGGGAGTTTTACTGGAGACCCAGTACTTC. The full variable domain, rest sourced from reference TRBV11-3 and TRBJ2-5, is EAGVVQSPRYKIIEKKQPVAFWCNPISGHNTLYWYLQNLGQGPELLIRYENEEAVDDSQLPKDRFSAERLKGVDSTLKIQPAELGDSAVYLCASSTRLAGVLLETQYFGPGTRLLVL.

This clone was found once. The rearrangement links TRBV3-1 (or the pseudogene TRBV3-2) to TRBJ2-2; D perhaps matches TRBD2 (5 bases). There are 14 residues in the CDR3. CDR1 is LGHDT, CDR2 YNNKEL, per germline (reference sequence). Trimming cost V 0 bases and J 9 bases, with 11 bases left between them. CDR3 protein: CASSQDRELRELFF. CDR3 in DNA: TGTGCCAGCAGCCAAGATAGGGAGCTCAGGGAGCTGTTTTTT.

The J gene is TRBJ1-2, the V gene TRBV19; possibly TRBD1 for D (5 bases). V shed 2 bases and J shed 5 bases, with 12 bases lying between them. CDR3 length: 14 amino acids. CDR1 and CDR2 from the germline V gene are LNHDA and SQIVND (reference sequence). DNA of the CDR3: TGTGCCAGTAGTATACCGTCGAGACAGTATGGCTACACCTTC. It translates to CASSIPSRQYGYTF.

This chain links TRBV7-2 with TRBJ2-7, with TRBD2 matching over 9 bases. The J segment lost 0 bases and the V segment lost 5 bases, leaving 2 bases of the junction unmatched. The germline V gene encodes CDR1 SGHTA and CDR2 FQGNSA. There are 14 residues in the CDR3. This CDR3 reads CASSGTSSSYEQYF. The DNA for the CDR3 is TGTGCCAGCAGCGGGACTAGCAGCTCCTACGAGCAGTACTTC.

V gene TRBV18 combines with J gene TRBJ2-1; possibly TRBD2 for D (6 bases). Germline-derived CDR1 and CDR2 are KGHSH and LQKENI. Deletions cut 4 bases from V and 8 bases from J, with 18 bases between. This CDR3 comprises 15 residues. The CDR3 reads CASSLLGGEGHEQFF. The CDR3 DNA reads TGTGCCAGCTCACTGTTGGGGGGAGAGGGCCATGAGCAGTTCTTC.

This chain links TRBV27 with TRBJ2-2; TRBD1 agrees at 8 bases. The CDR3 totals 15 residues. V trimming: 6 bases; J trimming: 4 bases; junction bases outside the gene matches: 7. Germline CDR1 is MNHEY and CDR2 is SMNVEV (reference sequence). CDR3 nucleotide sequence: TGTGCCAGCAGCCGGCAGGGGGCGAGCACCGGGGAGCTGTTTTTT. Its protein is CASSRQGASTGELFF.

To note about this clone: Other DNA variants within this sample encode the same CDR3. The V gene is TRBV6-5, the J gene TRBJ2-7; a possible D gene is TRBD2 (5 bases). Germline-derived CDR1 and CDR2 are MNHEY and SVGAGI. This CDR3 has 12 amino acids. The ends were cut back, 6 bases at V and 0 bases at J, with 6 bases in the middle. CDR3 amino acids: CASRGSSYEQYF. The CDR3 region has the DNA TGTGCCAGCAGGGGGAGCTCCTACGAGCAGTACTTC.

This rearrangement joins TRBV9 to TRBJ2-3, with 9 bases identical to TRBD1. The ends lost 1 base at V and 2 bases at J; junction bases unmatched: 20. CDR1 is SGDLS and CDR2 is YYNGEE in the germline V gene. CDR3 size: 21 residues. CDR3 nucleotide sequence: TGTGCCAGCAGCGTACCTAGATACCGTACGAGACAGGGGGTGTTCACAGATACGCAGTATTTT. Residues: CASSVPRYRTRQGVFTDTQYF.

The chain employs TRBV19 and TRBJ1-4; D remains unclear. Per germline, CDR1 LNHDA and CDR2 SQIVND (reference sequence). The CDR3 runs to 14 residues. The V gene lost 7 bases and the J gene lost 0 bases, with 9 bases spanning the gap. The CDR3 loop reads CASTPGATNEKLFF. CDR3 DNA: TGTGCCAGTACCCCCGGAGCAACTAATGAAAAACTGTTTTTT.

The V call is TRBV7-9, the J call TRBJ2-7; unclear D gene. V lost 4 bases and J lost 5, with 6 bases in between. Per the germline V gene, CDR1 is SEHNR and CDR2 is FQNEAQ (reference sequence). The CDR3 sequence is 11 residues long. The CDR3 nucleotides read TGTGCCAGCAGCTACTTAAACGAGCAGTACTTC. Amino acid sequence: CASSYLNEQYF.

The chain employs TRBV23-1 and TRBJ2-5; 7 nucleotides line up with TRBD1. TRBV23-1 is identified as an open reading frame with a role that is uncertain. The CDR3 spans 15 residues. The V gene end was trimmed by 0 bases and the J gene end by 4 bases; junction bases not matched to a gene: 5. CDR3 sequence reads: CASSQSVHRGETQYF. The CDR3 DNA sequence: TGCGCCAGCAGTCAATCGGTGCACAGGGGAGAGACCCAGTACTTC.

The chain couples TRBV7-8 to TRBJ1-1; no reliable D call. The CDR3 is made up of 14 amino acids. CDR1 SGHVS and CDR2 FQNEAQ come from the germline V gene. V gave up 2 bases and J gave up 1 base, with 8 bases separating them. CDR3 DNA: TGTGCCAGCAGCTTATCACTGCAGAACACTGAAGCTTTCTTT. The encoded protein is CASSLSLQNTEAFF. The variable domain in full, completed from reference TRBV7-8 and TRBJ1-1, reads GAGVSQSPRYKVAKRGQDVALRCDPISGHVSLFWYQQALGQGPEFLTYFQNEAQLDKSGLPSDRFFAERPEGSVSTLKIQRTQQEDSAVYLCASSLSLQNTEAFFGQGTRLTVV.

The chain has TRBV27 and TRBJ1-1, with D possibly matching TRBD1 (5 bases). The CDR3 length is 15 residues. Trimming pared 2 bases from V and 1 base from J, leaving 11 bases between. Germline V gene data show CDR1 as MNHEY and CDR2 as SMNVEV (reference sequence). The CDR3 region has the DNA TGTGCCAGCAGTTTACTCGGACATAAGAACACTGAAGCTTTCTTT. Amino acids: CASSLLGHKNTEAFF.

The V gene is TRBV27, the J gene TRBJ1-4; 7 bases are shared with TRBD1. Germline V lookup: CDR1 MNHEY, CDR2 SMNVEV (reference sequence). The ends lost 8 bases at V and 5 bases at J; junction bases unmatched: 8. The CDR3 has 14 amino acids. CDR3 residues: CASGPGQLNEKLFF. CDR3 DNA sequence: TGTGCCAGCGGACCGGGACAGCTAAATGAAAAACTGTTTTTT.

The chain's CDR3 is CASRPRLAGAPEQYF. In nucleotides, the CDR3 is TGTGCCAGCAGACCCCGACTAGCGGGAGCCCCCGAGCAGTACTTC. The chain couples TRBV7-3 to TRBJ2-7; 12 bases are shared with TRBD2. This CDR3 region has 15 residues. The germline V gene has CDR1 SGHTA and CDR2 FQGTGA. Germline trimming cut 6 bases from V and 6 bases from J; bases unmatched to any gene: 9.

The chain's CDR3 is CASSHLLGQGSYEQYF. CDR3 DNA: TGTGCCAGCAGCCACCTATTGGGGCAGGGTTCCTACGAGCAGTACTTC. The chain carries TRBV3-1 (or the pseudogene TRBV3-2) and TRBJ2-7; maybe TRBD1 (5 bases). V was pared by 3 bases and J by 1 base, with 16 bases between. The germline gives CDR1 LGHDT, CDR2 YNNKEL (reference sequence). The CDR3 totals 16 residues.

V and J are TRBV3-1 (or the pseudogene TRBV3-2) and TRBJ2-1, with 14 bases aligning to TRBD2. There are 15 residues in the CDR3. Germline CDR1 reads LGHDT; CDR2 reads YNNKEL (reference sequence). V was pared by 1 base and J by 7 bases, with 0 bases of the junction left unmatched. The CDR3 nucleotides read TGTGCCAGCAGCCAAGGGACTAGCGGGAGGAATGAGCAGTTCTTC. Translation: CASSQGTSGRNEQFF.

The genes are TRBV10-1 and TRBJ2-1, with D tentatively TRBD1 (6 bases). CDR1 is WNHNN and CDR2 is SYGVQD in the germline V gene (reference sequence). The V end lost 2 bases, the J end lost 4 bases, and 18 bases lay between the germline ends. CDR3 size: 17 residues. The CDR3 DNA reads TGCGCCAGCAGTGAGAGCTGGACAGAGGATTTTTACAATGAGCAGTTCTTC. Its translation is CASSESWTEDFYNEQFF.

The V call is TRBV9, the J call TRBJ1-5; weak D call: TRBD1 (5 bases). The V end lost 4 bases, the J end lost 6 bases, and 11 bases lay between the germline ends. The germline gives CDR1 SGDLS, CDR2 YYNGEE. This CDR3 has 13 residues. The CDR3 spells CASSLGEAQPQHF. The CDR3 nucleotides are TGTGCCAGCAGCTTGGGGGAGGCTCAGCCCCAGCATTTT.

This clone appeared a single time. The chain combines TRBV2 with TRBJ2-5; tentative D call: TRBD2 (6 bases). Germline V gives CDR1 SNHLY, CDR2 FYNNEI. CDR3 size: 14 residues. V lost 6 bases to trimming and J lost 2 bases, with 13 bases between them. In nucleotides, the CDR3 is TGTGCCAGCAGACCGACTAGTTATCAAGAGACCCAGTACTTC. Its translation is CASRPTSYQETQYF. Looking up the rest from reference TRBV2 and TRBJ2-5 gives the full variable domain: EPEVTQTPSHQVTQMGQEVILRCVPISNHLYFYWYRQILGQKVEFLVSFYNNEISEKSEIFDDQFSVERPDGSNFTLKIRSTKLEDSAMYFCASRPTSYQETQYFGPGTRLLVL.

The J gene is TRBJ2-5, the V gene TRBV10-1; no firm D call. The germline V gene encodes CDR1 WNHNN and CDR2 SYGVQD (reference sequence). The CDR3 covers 14 residues. V lost 0 bases and J 1 base, leaving 6 bases between the germline ends. The CDR3 here is CASSESPSQETQYF. The CDR3 DNA reads TGCGCCAGCAGTGAGTCACCTAGCCAAGAGACCCAGTACTTC.